This is a list of T cell receptor beta chains from one sample in a study of OX40 agonist ivuxolimab in advanced cancers. The protocol was immunoSEQ multiplex PCR, while the TCRdb copy is restricted to in-frame clones and leaves out a portion. The table has about 76,000 clones, about 89% seen once. The source was CD4+ or CD8+ T cells sorted from blood, collected in a trial of the OX40 agonist ivuxolimab. These receptor sequences come from an adult with an advanced solid tumor such as melanoma, head and neck, liver or kidney cancer. The CDR3 runs from the conserved cysteine through the conserved F or W. A D gene is named only where the DNA matches it firmly. Rows may omit the clone size; those that give it use once, few, many or a size class.

cdr3_length d_call j_call clone_size v_call cdr3_aa cdr3_nt
11 . TRBJ1-5 . TRBV12-1 CASSHGQPQHF TGTGCCAGCAGCCACGGACAGCCCCAGCATTTT
12 . TRBJ2-7 . TRBV6-6 CASSYSSYEQYF TGTGCCAGCAGTTACAGCTCCTACGAGCAGTACTTC
16 TRBD2 TRBJ2-5 . TRBV18 CASSPSGRASRETQYF TGTGCCAGCTCCCCCAGCGGGAGGGCCAGTCGAGAGACCCAGTACTTC
15 . TRBJ1-1 . TRBV30 CAWSVIGGRGTEAFF TGTGCCTGGAGTGTAATTGGGGGGCGGGGCACTGAAGCTTTCTTT
13 . TRBJ2-1 . TRBV11-2 CASSPEGWSEQFF TGTGCCAGCAGCCCCGAGGGTTGGAGTGAGCAGTTCTTC
13 . TRBJ2-7 . TRBV19 CASSTSYPYEQYF TGTGCCAGTAGCACTAGCTACCCCTACGAGCAGTACTTC
17 TRBD2 TRBJ2-5 . TRBV27 CASSPGTSGSYQETQYF TGTGCCAGCAGTCCCGGGACTAGCGGCTCGTACCAAGAGACCCAGTACTTC
16 . TRBJ2-5 . TRBV6-5 CASSYMAGAEWETQYF TGTGCCAGCAGTTACATGGCTGGGGCAGAATGGGAGACCCAGTACTTC
14 . TRBJ2-7 . TRBV5-6 CASSLGASIYEQYF TGTGCCAGCAGCTTGGGGGCTTCAATCTACGAGCAGTACTTC
13 . TRBJ2-7 . TRBV4-1 CASSQDRNYEQYF TGCGCCAGCAGCCAAGACAGAAACTACGAGCAGTACTTC
19 . TRBJ2-1 once TRBV19 CASSHRLGITASSYNEQFF TGTGCCAGTAGTCACCGGTTGGGTATTACCGCGAGCTCCTACAATGAGCAGTTCTTC
21 TRBD2 TRBJ2-3 . TRBV4-1 CASSQDGVGTSGSGGTDTQYF TGCGCCAGCAGCCAAGATGGGGTCGGGACTAGCGGGAGCGGGGGCACAGATACGCAGTATTTT
15 . TRBJ1-5 once TRBV5-6 CASSLAGSPNQPQHF TGTGCCAGCAGCTTGGCCGGCAGCCCGAATCAGCCCCAGCATTTT
14 TRBD1 TRBJ2-7 once TRBV30 CAWSVGTGPFEQYF TGTGCCTGGAGTGTAGGGACAGGCCCTTTCGAGCAGTACTTC
16 TRBD2 TRBJ2-1 . TRBV9 CASSGGGPLLHNEQFF TGTGCCAGCAGCGGGGGAGGGCCCCTACTACACAATGAGCAGTTCTTC
12 . TRBJ2-3 . TRBV19 CASRDVQDTQYF TGTGCCAGCAGGGATGTCCAAGATACGCAGTATTTT
14 . TRBJ2-1 . TRBV6-6 CASSPAQGYGGQFF TGTGCCAGCAGTCCAGCCCAGGGATACGGGGGGCAGTTCTTC
16 TRBD1 TRBJ1-3 . TRBV10-1 CASSESKGAVGNTIYF TGCGCCAGCAGTGAGTCTAAGGGGGCAGTTGGAAACACCATATATTTT
14 . TRBJ2-2 . TRBV4-1 CASSPPGRTGELFF TGCGCCAGCAGCCCCCCCGGACGCACCGGGGAGCTGTTTTTT
14 . TRBJ2-7 . TRBV28 CASRESGGNYEQYF TGTGCCAGCAGAGAATCAGGGGGGAACTACGAGCAGTACTTC
16 TRBD2 TRBJ2-5 . TRBV10-1 CASSERLAGNQETQYF TGCGCCAGCAGTGAGAGGCTAGCGGGAAACCAAGAGACCCAGTACTTC
16 TRBD2 TRBJ2-1 . TRBV7-6 CASSLATSGSGNEQFF TGTGCCAGCAGCTTAGCGACTAGCGGGAGTGGCAATGAGCAGTTCTTC
14 TRBD1 TRBJ2-3 . TRBV18 CASSKRQGADTQYF TGTGCCAGCTCCAAACGACAGGGTGCAGATACGCAGTATTTT
15 . TRBJ2-2 . TRBV28 CASTEPGGRPGELFF TGTGCCAGCACCGAACCCGGGGGGCGGCCCGGGGAGCTGTTTTTT
16 . TRBJ2-5 . TRBV7-2 CASSLAAGFGQETQYF TGTGCCAGCAGCTTAGCGGCAGGTTTTGGACAAGAGACCCAGTACTTC
16 TRBD2 TRBJ2-1 . TRBV6-6 CASRHGLAGAYNEQFF TGTGCCAGCAGACATGGACTAGCGGGAGCTTACAATGAGCAGTTCTTC
14 . TRBJ1-5 . TRBV6-5 CASSYSGGNQPQHF TGTGCCAGCAGTTACTCGGGTGGCAATCAGCCCCAGCATTTT
15 TRBD2 TRBJ2-3 . TRBV15 CATSSLAGGSDTQYF TGTGCCACCAGCAGCTTAGCGGGAGGTTCTGATACGCAGTATTTT
11 . TRBJ1-1 . TRBV30 CAWTSGGEAFF TGTGCCTGGACCTCGGGCGGTGAAGCTTTCTTT
12 . TRBJ1-1 . TRBV6-6 CASSYSDTEAFF TGTGCCAGCAGTTACTCGGACACTGAAGCTTTCTTT
14 TRBD2 TRBJ2-7 few TRBV30 CAWSRGLAIYEQYF TGTGCCTGGTCCCGGGGACTAGCGATCTACGAGCAGTACTTC
14 TRBD1 TRBJ2-3 once TRBV6-5 CASRGDRVGDTQYF TGTGCCAGCAGGGGCGACAGGGTGGGTGATACGCAGTATTTT
15 . TRBJ2-1 once TRBV9 CASSVAGSPFNEQFF TGTGCCAGCAGCGTAGCGGGGTCTCCTTTCAATGAGCAGTTCTTC
15 . TRBJ2-3 few TRBV6-4 CASSESRGSTDTQYF TGTGCCAGCAGTGAGTCCCGAGGCAGCACAGATACGCAGTATTTT
18 TRBD2 TRBJ2-2 . TRBV18 CASSPLGTSTSNTGELFF TGTGCCAGCTCACCTCTTGGGACTAGCACTTCGAACACCGGGGAGCTGTTTTTT
11 . TRBJ2-1 . TRBV30 CAWSAYTEQFF TGTGCCTGGAGTGCCTACACTGAGCAGTTCTTC
13 . TRBJ2-3 . TRBV11-1 CASSTEPPDTQYF TGTGCCAGCAGCACCGAACCCCCGGATACGCAGTATTTT
17 TRBD1 TRBJ2-7 . TRBV4-1 CASSQDFGTGFSYEQYF TGCGCCAGCAGCCAAGATTTTGGGACAGGCTTCTCCTACGAGCAGTACTTC
11 . TRBJ2-1 . TRBV6-5 CASSYDREQFF TGTGCCAGCAGTTACGACAGGGAGCAGTTCTTC
14 TRBD1 TRBJ1-2 . TRBV6-6 CASSYNRGPYGYTF TGTGCCAGCAGTTACAACAGGGGGCCGTATGGCTACACCTTC
14 TRBD1 TRBJ1-1 . TRBV7-9 CASSGTGGLAEAFF TGTGCCAGCAGCGGGACAGGGGGTTTAGCTGAAGCTTTCTTT
15 TRBD1 TRBJ1-2 . TRBV7-2 CASSLPGQGSYGYTF TGTGCCAGCAGTTTACCGGGACAGGGGAGCTATGGCTACACCTTC
16 . TRBJ1-3 once TRBV16 CASSLLAGTTGNTIYF TGTGCCAGCAGCCTTCTCGCAGGGACAACTGGAAACACCATATATTTT
14 . TRBJ1-2 . TRBV19 CASRNIQGTGGYTF TGTGCCAGTAGAAACATACAGGGCACAGGTGGCTACACCTTC
14 . TRBJ1-5 . TRBV19 CASSQRGGNQPQHF TGTGCCAGTAGTCAGAGAGGGGGGAATCAGCCCCAGCATTTT
16 TRBD1 TRBJ2-1 . TRBV9 CASSVVRAGGWNEQFF TGTGCCAGCAGCGTAGTGCGGGCAGGGGGCTGGAATGAGCAGTTCTTC
16 TRBD1 TRBJ2-5 . TRBV9 CASSVTQGASLETQYF TGTGCCAGCAGCGTAACACAGGGGGCGAGTCTAGAGACCCAGTACTTC
16 . TRBJ1-1 . TRBV5-1 CASSLEDGLLGTEAFF TGCGCCAGCAGCTTGGAGGACGGACTTCTGGGAACTGAAGCTTTCTTT
15 TRBD1 TRBJ2-1 . TRBV5-1 CASSPWDRGYNEQFF TGCGCCAGCAGCCCGTGGGACAGGGGCTACAATGAGCAGTTCTTC
17 . TRBJ2-1 . TRBV9 CASSVDPAAISGNEQFF TGTGCCAGCAGCGTAGACCCGGCGGCGATTAGCGGCAATGAGCAGTTCTTC
17 . TRBJ1-5 . TRBV6-7 CASSYFSGSERWGAQHF TGTGCCAGCAGTTACTTTTCCGGGTCGGAGAGGTGGGGAGCCCAGCATTTT
12 TRBD1 TRBJ2-7 . TRBV6-6 CAIGTGRYEQYF TGTGCCATCGGGACAGGGCGGTACGAGCAGTACTTC
14 . TRBJ1-5 few TRBV7-2 CASSQERGDQPQHF TGTGCCAGCAGTCAAGAACGCGGGGATCAGCCCCAGCATTTT
14 TRBD1 TRBJ1-1 many TRBV6-4 CASRPGQENTEAFF TGTGCCAGCAGGCCGGGACAGGAGAACACTGAAGCTTTCTTT